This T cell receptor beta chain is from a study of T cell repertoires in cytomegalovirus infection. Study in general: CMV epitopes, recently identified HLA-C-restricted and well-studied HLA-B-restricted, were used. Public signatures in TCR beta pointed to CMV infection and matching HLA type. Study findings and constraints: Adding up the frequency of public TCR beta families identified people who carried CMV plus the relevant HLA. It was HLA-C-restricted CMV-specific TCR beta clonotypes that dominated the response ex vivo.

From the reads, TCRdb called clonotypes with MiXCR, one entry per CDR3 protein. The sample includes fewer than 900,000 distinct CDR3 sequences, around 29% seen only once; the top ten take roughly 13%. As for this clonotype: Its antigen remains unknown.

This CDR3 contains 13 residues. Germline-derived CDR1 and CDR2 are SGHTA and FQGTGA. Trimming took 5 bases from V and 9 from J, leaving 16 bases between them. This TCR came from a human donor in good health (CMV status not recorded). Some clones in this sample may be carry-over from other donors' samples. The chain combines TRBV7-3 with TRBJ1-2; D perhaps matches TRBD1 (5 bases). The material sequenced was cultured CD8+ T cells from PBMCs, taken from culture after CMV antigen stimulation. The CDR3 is CASSRDPGLSYTF. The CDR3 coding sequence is TGTGCCAGCAGCAGGGACCCTGGATTAAGCTACACCTTC.